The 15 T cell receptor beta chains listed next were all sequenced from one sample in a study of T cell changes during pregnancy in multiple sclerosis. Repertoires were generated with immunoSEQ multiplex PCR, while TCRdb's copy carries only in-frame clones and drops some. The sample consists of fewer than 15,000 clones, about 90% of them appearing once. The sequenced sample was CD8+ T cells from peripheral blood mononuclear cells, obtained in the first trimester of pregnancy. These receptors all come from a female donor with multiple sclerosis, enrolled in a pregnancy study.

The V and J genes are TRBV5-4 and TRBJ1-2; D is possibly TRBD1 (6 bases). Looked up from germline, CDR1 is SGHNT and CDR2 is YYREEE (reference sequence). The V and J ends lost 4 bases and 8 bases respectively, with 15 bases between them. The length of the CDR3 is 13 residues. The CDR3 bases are TGTGCCAGCAGCCCGGTGGGGGCGCCGGGCTACACCTTC. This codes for CASSPVGAPGYTF.

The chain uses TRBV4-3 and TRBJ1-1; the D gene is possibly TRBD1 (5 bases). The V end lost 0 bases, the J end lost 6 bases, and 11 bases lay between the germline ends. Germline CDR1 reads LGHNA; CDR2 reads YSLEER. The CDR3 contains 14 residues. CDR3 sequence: CASSQDTGVAEAFF. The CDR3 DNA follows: TGCGCCAGCAGCCAAGATACGGGGGTCGCTGAAGCTTTCTTT.

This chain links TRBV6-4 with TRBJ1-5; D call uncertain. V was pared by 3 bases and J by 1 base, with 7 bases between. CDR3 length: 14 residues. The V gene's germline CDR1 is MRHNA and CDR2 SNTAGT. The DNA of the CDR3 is TGTGCCAGCAGTGAAGAGGCGAGCAATCAGCCCCAGCATTTT. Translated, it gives CASSEEASNQPQHF.

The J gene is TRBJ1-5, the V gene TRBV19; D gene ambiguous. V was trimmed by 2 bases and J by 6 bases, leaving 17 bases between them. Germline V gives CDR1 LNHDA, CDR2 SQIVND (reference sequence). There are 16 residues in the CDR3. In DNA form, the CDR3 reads TGTGCCAGTAGTATACCGGGAGTACCCATCAGTCAGCCCCAGCATTTT. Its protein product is CASSIPGVPISQPQHF.

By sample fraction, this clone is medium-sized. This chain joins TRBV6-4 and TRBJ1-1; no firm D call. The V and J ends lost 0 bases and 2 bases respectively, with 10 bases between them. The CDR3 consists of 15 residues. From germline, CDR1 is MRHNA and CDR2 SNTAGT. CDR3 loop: CASSDSPEGNTEAFF. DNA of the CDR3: TGTGCCAGCAGTGACTCCCCGGAGGGAAACACTGAAGCTTTCTTT.

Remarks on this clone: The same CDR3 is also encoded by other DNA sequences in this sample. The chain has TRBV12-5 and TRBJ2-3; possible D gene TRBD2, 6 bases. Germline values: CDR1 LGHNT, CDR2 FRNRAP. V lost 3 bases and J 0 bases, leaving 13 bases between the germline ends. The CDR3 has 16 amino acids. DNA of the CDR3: TGTGCTAGTGGTTTTCCCCCCGGGACTAGCACAGATACGCAGTATTTT. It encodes CASGFPPGTSTDTQYF.

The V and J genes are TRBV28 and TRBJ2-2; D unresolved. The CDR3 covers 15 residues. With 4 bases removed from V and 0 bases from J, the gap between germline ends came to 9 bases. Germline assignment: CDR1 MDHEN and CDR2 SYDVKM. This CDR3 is CASSWLPANTGELFF. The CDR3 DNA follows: TGTGCCAGCAGTTGGCTGCCAGCGAACACCGGGGAGCTGTTTTTT.

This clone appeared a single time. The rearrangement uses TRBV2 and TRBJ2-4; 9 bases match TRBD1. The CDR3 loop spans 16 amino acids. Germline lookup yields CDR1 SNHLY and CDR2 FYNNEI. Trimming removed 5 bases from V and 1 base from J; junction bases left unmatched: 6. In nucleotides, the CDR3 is TGTGCCAGCAGTTTTACAGGGGGCACGGCCAAAAACATTCAGTACTTC. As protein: CASSFTGGTAKNIQYF.

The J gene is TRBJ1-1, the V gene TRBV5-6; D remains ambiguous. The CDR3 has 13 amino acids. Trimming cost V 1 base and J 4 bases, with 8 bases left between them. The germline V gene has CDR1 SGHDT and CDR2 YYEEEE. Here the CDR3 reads CASSLWEVTEAFF. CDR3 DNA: TGTGCCAGCAGCTTGTGGGAGGTCACTGAAGCTTTCTTT.

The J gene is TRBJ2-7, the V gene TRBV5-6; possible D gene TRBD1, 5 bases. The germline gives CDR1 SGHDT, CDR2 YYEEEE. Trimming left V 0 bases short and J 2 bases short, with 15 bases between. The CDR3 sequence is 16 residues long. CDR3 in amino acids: CASSLGDSFITYEQYF. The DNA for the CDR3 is TGTGCCAGCAGCTTGGGCGACAGCTTTATCACCTACGAGCAGTACTTC.

The CDR3 nucleotides are TGTGCCAGCAGCGTAGGGGGACAGGCCTACGAGCAGTACTTC. Its protein is CASSVGGQAYEQYF. The gene calls are TRBV9 and TRBJ2-7; 8 bases line up with TRBD1. Per the germline V gene, CDR1 is SGDLS and CDR2 is YYNGEE. Trimming removed 0 bases from V and 2 bases from J; junction bases left unmatched: 1. The CDR3 length is 14 residues.

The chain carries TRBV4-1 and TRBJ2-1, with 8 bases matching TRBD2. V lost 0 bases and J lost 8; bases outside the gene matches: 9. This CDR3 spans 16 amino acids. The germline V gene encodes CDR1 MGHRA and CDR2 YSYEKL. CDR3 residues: CASSQDLAGGFYEQFF. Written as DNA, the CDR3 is TGCGCCAGCAGCCAAGATCTGGCGGGGGGCTTCTATGAGCAGTTCTTC.

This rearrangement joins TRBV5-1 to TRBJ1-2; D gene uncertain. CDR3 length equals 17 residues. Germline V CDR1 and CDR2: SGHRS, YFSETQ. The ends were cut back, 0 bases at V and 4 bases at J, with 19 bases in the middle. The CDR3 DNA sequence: TGCGCCAGCAGCTTGGTTTCGTTCGTATCGGAGGGCTATGGCTACACCTTC. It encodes CASSLVSFVSEGYGYTF.

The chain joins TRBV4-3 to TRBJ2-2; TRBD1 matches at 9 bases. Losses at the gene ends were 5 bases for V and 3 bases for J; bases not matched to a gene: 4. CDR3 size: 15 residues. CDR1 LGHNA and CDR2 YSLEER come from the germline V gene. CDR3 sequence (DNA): TGCGCCAGCAGCGAGACAGGGGGGTACACCGGGGAGCTGTTTTTT. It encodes CASSETGGYTGELFF.

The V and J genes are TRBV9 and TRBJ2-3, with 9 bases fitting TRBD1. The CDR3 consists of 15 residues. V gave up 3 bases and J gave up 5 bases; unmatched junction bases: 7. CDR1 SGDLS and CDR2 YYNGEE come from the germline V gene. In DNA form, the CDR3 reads TGTGCCAGCAGCGCCCGGGACAGGGCAATAGATACGCAGTATTTT. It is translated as CASSARDRAIDTQYF.